This entry lists 11 T cell receptor beta chains sequenced from one sample in a study of T cell responses to AZD1222 COVID-19 vaccine (dated by TCRdb to about 2021). The protocol used for the library was the immunoSEQ multiplex PCR assay. TCRdb retrieved this table from immuneACCESS and kept in-frame rearrangements only. Not all clones are present; in checked studies, unresolved V genes account for under half, and no reason is known for the remainder. This sample holds 90,000 to 120,000 clones; 90% to 95% were observed only once. The leading ten clones occupy around 20% of the sample. The time point label, as the study defines it: baseline before first vaccination. Source: peripheral blood, taken on day 0 of AZD1222 vaccination. Receptors originate from an adult in good health.

CDR3 residues: CASSILNTEAFF. CDR3 DNA: TGTGCCAGTAGTATTCTCAACACTGAAGCTTTCTTT. This sequence joins TRBV19 and TRBJ1-1, with unresolved D. Germline V lookup: CDR1 LNHDA, CDR2 SQIVND (reference sequence). Trimming removed 3 bases at V and 2 bases at J, with 4 bases between. This CDR3 has 12 residues.

This chain connects TRBV15 to TRBJ2-3; the match to TRBD1 covers 10 bases. CDR3 size: 16 residues. Germline V gene data show CDR1 as LNHNV and CDR2 as YYDKDF (reference sequence). The ends lost 2 bases at V and 4 bases at J; junction bases unmatched: 6. CDR3 DNA sequence: TGTGCCACCAGCAGACCCGACAGGGGGCGCGCAGATACGCAGTATTTT. It yields the protein CATSRPDRGRADTQYF.

The chain employs TRBV5-1 and TRBJ1-2, with D hard to call. The CDR3 has 14 residues. From germline, CDR1 is SGHRS and CDR2 YFSETQ. V gave up 0 bases and J gave up 4 bases, with 10 bases separating them. The CDR3 is CASSLEAVGYGYTF. CDR3 nucleotides: TGCGCCAGCAGCTTGGAGGCCGTCGGCTATGGCTACACCTTC.

The chain carries TRBV29-1 and TRBJ1-1; maybe TRBD1 (5 bases). The germline V gene encodes CDR1 SQVTM and CDR2 ANQGSEA. This CDR3 has 12 amino acids. Trimming removed 4 bases at V and 1 base at J, with 7 bases between. For the CDR3, the DNA is TGCAGCGTTGCTACAGGGAACACTGAAGCTTTCTTT. As protein: CSVATGNTEAFF.

The rearrangement uses TRBV19 and TRBJ1-3; 7 bases agree with TRBD1. CDR1 and CDR2 from the germline V gene are LNHDA and SQIVND (reference sequence). This CDR3 has 15 amino acids. V lost 6 bases, J lost 3 bases, and 8 bases stayed unmatched. The CDR3 DNA reads TGTGCCAGTAGCTTCCAGGGGGTTTTTGGAAACACCATATATTTT. Protein: CASSFQGVFGNTIYF.

In this sample, this clone turned up once. V is TRBV7-9 and J is TRBJ2-3; 9 bases align to TRBD2. The germline CDR1 and CDR2 sequences are SEHNR and FQNEAQ (reference sequence). The CDR3 runs to 16 residues. With V trimmed by 5 bases and J by 0 bases, 6 bases remained unmatched. The CDR3 spells CASSPRGGASTDTQYF. CDR3 bases: TGTGCCAGCAGCCCTCGCGGGGGGGCTAGCACAGATACGCAGTATTTT.

The V gene is TRBV6-5, the J gene TRBJ1-1, with 8 bases matching TRBD1. The CDR3 sequence is 13 residues long. Germline V gene sequence: CDR1 MNHEY, CDR2 SVGAGI. V shed 9 bases and J 1 base; nucleotides not matched to a gene: 4. This CDR3 is CASRQGPNTEAFF. The CDR3 bases are TGTGCCAGTCGACAGGGGCCGAACACTGAAGCTTTCTTT.

The chain recombines TRBV7-8 with TRBJ2-2; 7 bases map to TRBD2. V lost 1 base to trimming and J lost 5 bases; unmatched junction nucleotides: 7. CDR3 size: 16 residues. CDR1 and CDR2 from the germline V gene are SGHVS and FQNEAQ. CDR3 in amino acids: CASSLGSGGLTGELFF. The CDR3 DNA reads TGTGCCAGCAGCTTAGGTTCGGGGGGATTAACCGGGGAGCTGTTTTTT.

The V and J genes are TRBV5-6 and TRBJ2-7; D may be TRBD1 (5 bases). Between the trimmed V and J ends, which lost 0 bases and 6 bases, there was a span of 13 bases. The CDR3 is made up of 14 amino acids. CDR1 and CDR2 (germline): SGHDT, YYEEEE. CDR3 loop: CASSLVPGKAEQYF. Written as DNA, the CDR3 is TGTGCCAGCAGCTTGGTTCCAGGGAAAGCCGAGCAGTACTTC.

This chain links TRBV23-1 with TRBJ1-4; maybe TRBD1 (6 bases). TRBV23-1 is designated an ORF whose function remains uncertain. V was shortened by 3 bases and J by 1 base, with 15 bases between the two germline ends. The CDR3 length is 17 residues. The CDR3 nucleotides are TGCGCCAGCAGTCATCCGGCGGGGGCGCTAACTAATGAAAAACTGTTTTTT. Translated, it gives CASSHPAGALTNEKLFF.

The chain is built from TRBV7-2 and TRBJ2-1; TRBD1 aligns across 8 bases. Germline V gene sequence: CDR1 SGHTA, CDR2 FQGNSA. V dropped 5 bases and J dropped 10; count of bases not matched to a gene: 7. CDR3 length equals 13 residues. Here the CDR3 reads CASSRQGLGEQFF. The DNA of the CDR3 is TGTGCCAGCAGCAGACAGGGGTTAGGGGAGCAGTTCTTC.